This T cell receptor beta chain was observed in a study of OX40 agonist ivuxolimab in advanced cancers. Study-level background: Ivuxolimab was an agonistic, fully human IgG2 monoclonal antibody directed against OX40 (CD134), a costimulatory receptor. The paper covers the monotherapy dose-escalation part of the phase I ivuxolimab trial, which included N of about 50 patients. Intravenous ivuxolimab was administered to patients every 2 weeks at six dose levels: 0.01, 0.1, 0.3, 1.5, 3 and 10 mg/kg. Among the roughly 50 dose-escalation patients, approximately 20 had hepatocellular carcinoma, around 15 melanoma, 9 renal cell carcinoma and 9 head and neck cancer. Partial responses occurred in three dose-escalation patients: two with cutaneous melanoma and one with hepatocellular carcinoma. In the dose-escalation cohort, about four fifths of patients were male, and the mean age was approximately 60 years with a range of roughly 23 to 79. Patients were allowed to have had prior anti-PD-1, anti-PD-L1 or anti-CTLA-4 therapy, and around two fifths of the dose-escalation patients had been treated with checkpoint inhibitors. The purpose of peripheral TCRbeta sequencing was to test whether ivuxolimab changed TCR sequence diversity and led to clonal T-cell expansion.

The V and J ends are trimmed by 4 bases and 1 base, leaving 18 bases between them. From cysteine to phenylalanine, the CDR3 is 16 amino acids long. Only the CDR3 part of the read is kept: 48 bases, read in frame from the first base. CDR1 SGHDT and CDR2 YYEEEE are derived from the germline V gene. Details on this clone: It has no known antigen specificity. No base quality values were provided; no much bigger clone lies one nucleotide off.

What the research found in general, with its limitations: After ivuxolimab, CD8+ T cells had more expanded clones than CD4+ T cells on average. In the 0.1-3.0 mg/kg groups, partial responders were among the patients with the lowest normalized peripheral clonal expansion, particularly in CD8+ T cells. Low levels of normalized T-cell clonal expansion were also seen in some patients who did not respond. Antigen specificity was not determined for the clonally expanded peripheral T cells. Clonal expansion of both CD4+ and CD8+ blood T cells was observed from baseline to week 6 at doses 0.1 to 3.0 mg/kg.

Patients with autoimmune disease history or receiving systemic immunosuppression were excluded from the trial. In every dose cohort, peripheral blood was drawn for TCR sequencing at baseline, cycle 4 day 1, and cycle 7 day 1. Samples came from an open-label, multicenter, first-in-human phase I dose-escalation trial of ivuxolimab. Adults with locally advanced or metastatic head and neck squamous cell, hepatocellular, melanoma or renal cell carcinoma were enrolled in the trial. CD4+ and CD8+ T cells were sorted separately from peripheral blood before TCR sequencing. To sequence the TCRbeta CDR3 region, genomic DNA was isolated from the sorted cells. TCRbeta CDR3 regions were sequenced using the immunoSEQ Assay. TCRdb limited this immuneACCESS table to in-frame rearrangements with V and J called. A share of clones is missing; checked studies link under half to unresolved V genes, and the rest is unexplained. This sample holds under 95,000 clones; around 88% were observed only once. The ten biggest clones cover about 6.9% of the sample.

The specimen was CD4+ or CD8+ T cells sorted from blood, collected in a trial of the OX40 agonist ivuxolimab. The chain couples TRBV5-6 to TRBJ2-7, with the D call perhaps TRBD1 or TRBD2, each one matching 5 bases. The receptor comes from an adult with an advanced solid tumor such as melanoma, head and neck, liver or kidney cancer. CDR3 sequence: CASSRVGAPFSYEQYF. The DNA sequence is TGTGCCAGCAGCCGGGTCGGGGCCCCGTTTTCCTACGAGCAGTACTTC.